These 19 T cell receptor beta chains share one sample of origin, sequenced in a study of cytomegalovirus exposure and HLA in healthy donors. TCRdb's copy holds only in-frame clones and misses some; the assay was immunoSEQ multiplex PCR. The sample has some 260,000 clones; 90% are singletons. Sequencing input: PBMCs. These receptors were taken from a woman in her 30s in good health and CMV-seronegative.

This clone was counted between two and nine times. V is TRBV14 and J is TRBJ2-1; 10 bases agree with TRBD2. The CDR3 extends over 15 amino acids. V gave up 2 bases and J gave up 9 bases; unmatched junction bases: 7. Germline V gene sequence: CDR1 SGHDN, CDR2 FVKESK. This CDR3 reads CASSQTAGGPSEQFF. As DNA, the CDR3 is TGTGCCAGCAGCCAAACAGCGGGAGGGCCTAGTGAGCAGTTCTTC.

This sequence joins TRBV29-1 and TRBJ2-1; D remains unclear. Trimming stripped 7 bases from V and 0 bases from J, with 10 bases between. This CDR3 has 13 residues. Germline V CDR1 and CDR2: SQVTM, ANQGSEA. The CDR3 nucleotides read TGCAGCGGCAGCCGGAGCTCCTACAATGAGCAGTTCTTC. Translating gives CSGSRSSYNEQFF.

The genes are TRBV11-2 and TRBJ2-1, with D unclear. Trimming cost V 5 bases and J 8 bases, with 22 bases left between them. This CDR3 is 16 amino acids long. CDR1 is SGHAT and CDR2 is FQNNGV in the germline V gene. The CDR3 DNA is TGTGCCAGCAGCCCAGACTGGCAGATTGTCAGCGATGAGCAGTTCTTC. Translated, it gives CASSPDWQIVSDEQFF. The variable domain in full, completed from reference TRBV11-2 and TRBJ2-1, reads EAGVAQSPRYKIIEKRQSVAFWCNPISGHATLYWYQQILGQGPKLLIQFQNNGVVDDSQLPKDRFSAERLKGVDSTLKIQPAKLEDSAVYLCASSPDWQIVSDEQFFGPGTRLTVL.

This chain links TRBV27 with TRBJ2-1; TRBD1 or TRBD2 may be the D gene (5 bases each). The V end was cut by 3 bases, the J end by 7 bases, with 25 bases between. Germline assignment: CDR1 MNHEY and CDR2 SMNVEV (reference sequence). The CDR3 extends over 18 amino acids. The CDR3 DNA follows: TGTGCCAGCAGTTTTAGTAGGTGGGGGTCTTCTTCTGGGAATGAGCAGTTCTTC. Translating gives CASSFSRWGSSSGNEQFF.

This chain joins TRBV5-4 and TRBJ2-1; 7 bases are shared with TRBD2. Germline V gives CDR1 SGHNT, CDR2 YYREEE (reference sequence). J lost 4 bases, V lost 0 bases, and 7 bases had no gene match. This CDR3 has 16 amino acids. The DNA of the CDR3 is TGTGCCAGCAGCTTGGAGGGGCTAGCGGAGTACAATGAGCAGTTCTTC. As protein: CASSLEGLAEYNEQFF.

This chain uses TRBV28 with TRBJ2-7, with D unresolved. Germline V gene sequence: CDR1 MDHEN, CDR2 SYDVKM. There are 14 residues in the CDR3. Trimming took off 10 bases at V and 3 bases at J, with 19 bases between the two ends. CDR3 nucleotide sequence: TGTGCCACACAATCCTCGGACGGCCGCTACGAGCAGTACTTC. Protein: CATQSSDGRYEQYF. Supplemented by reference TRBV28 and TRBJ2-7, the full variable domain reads DVKVTQSSRYLVKRTGEKVFLECVQDMDHENMFWYRQDPGLGLRLIYFSYDVKMKEKGDIPEGYSVSREKKERFSLILESASTNQTSMYLCATQSSDGRYEQYFGPGTRLTVT.

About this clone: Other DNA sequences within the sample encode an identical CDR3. The CDR3 region is CASSLRSGSGANVLTF. The CDR3 DNA reads TGTGCCAGCAGCTTGAGATCGGGGTCCGGGGCCAACGTCCTGACTTTC. The chain is built from TRBV7-3 and TRBJ2-6, with a tentative D call TRBD2 (5 bases). The V end was cut by 3 bases, the J end by 4 bases, with 13 bases between. The CDR3 spans 16 residues. Germline CDR1 SGHTA, CDR2 FQGTGA. Full variable domain (missing parts from reference TRBV7-3 and TRBJ2-6): GAGVSQTPSNKVTEKGKYVELRCDPISGHTALYWYRQSLGQGPEFLIYFQGTGAADDSGLPNDRFFAVRPEGSVSTLKIQRTERGDSAVYLCASSLRSGSGANVLTFGAGSRLTVL.

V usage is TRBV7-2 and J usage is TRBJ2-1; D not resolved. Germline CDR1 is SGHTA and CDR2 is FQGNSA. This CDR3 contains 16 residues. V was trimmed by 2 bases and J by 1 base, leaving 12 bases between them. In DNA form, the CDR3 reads TGTGCCAGCAGCTTAATCCGACAAGGATCCTACAATGAGCAGTTCTTC. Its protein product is CASSLIRQGSYNEQFF.

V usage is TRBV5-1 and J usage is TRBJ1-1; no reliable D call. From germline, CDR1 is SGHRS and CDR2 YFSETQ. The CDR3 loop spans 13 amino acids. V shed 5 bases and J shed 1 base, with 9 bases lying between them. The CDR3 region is CASRNKWNTEAFF. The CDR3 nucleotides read TGCGCCAGCAGGAACAAATGGAACACTGAAGCTTTCTTT.

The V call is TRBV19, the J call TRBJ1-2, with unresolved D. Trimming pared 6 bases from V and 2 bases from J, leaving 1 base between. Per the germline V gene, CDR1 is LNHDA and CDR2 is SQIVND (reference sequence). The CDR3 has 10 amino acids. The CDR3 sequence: CASRNYGYTF. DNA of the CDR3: TGTGCCAGTAGGAACTATGGCTACACCTTC.

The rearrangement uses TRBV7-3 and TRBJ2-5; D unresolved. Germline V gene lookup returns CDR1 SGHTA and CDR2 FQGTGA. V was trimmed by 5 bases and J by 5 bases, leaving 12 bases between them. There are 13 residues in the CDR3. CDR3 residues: CASSPRSMETQYF. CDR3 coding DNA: TGTGCCAGCAGCCCGCGCTCCATGGAGACCCAGTACTTC.

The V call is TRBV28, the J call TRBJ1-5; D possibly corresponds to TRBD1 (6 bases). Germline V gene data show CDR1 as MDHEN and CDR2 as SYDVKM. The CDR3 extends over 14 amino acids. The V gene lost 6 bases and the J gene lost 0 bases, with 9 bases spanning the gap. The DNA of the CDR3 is TGTGCCAGCAGGGGGGGCTATAGCAATCAGCCCCAGCATTTT. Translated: CASRGGYSNQPQHF. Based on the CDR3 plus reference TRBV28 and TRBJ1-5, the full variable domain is DVKVTQSSRYLVKRTGEKVFLECVQDMDHENMFWYRQDPGLGLRLIYFSYDVKMKEKGDIPEGYSVSREKKERFSLILESASTNQTSMYLCASRGGYSNQPQHFGDGTRLSIL.

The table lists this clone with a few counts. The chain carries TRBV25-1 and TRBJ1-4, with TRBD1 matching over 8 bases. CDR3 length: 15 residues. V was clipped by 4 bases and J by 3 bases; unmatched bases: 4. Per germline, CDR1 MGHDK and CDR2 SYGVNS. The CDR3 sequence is CASSGQGSANEKLFF. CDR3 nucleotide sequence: TGTGCCAGCAGTGGACAGGGGTCCGCTAATGAAAAACTGTTTTTT.

Here the CDR3 DNA reads TGTGCCAGTAGTCCAGACAATTACCCCTACGAGCAGTACTTC. As protein: CASSPDNYPYEQYF. This chain uses TRBV19 with TRBJ2-7, with no clear D. This CDR3 has 14 residues. Per germline, CDR1 LNHDA and CDR2 SQIVND (reference sequence). V was trimmed by 5 bases and J by 2 bases, leaving 13 bases between them.

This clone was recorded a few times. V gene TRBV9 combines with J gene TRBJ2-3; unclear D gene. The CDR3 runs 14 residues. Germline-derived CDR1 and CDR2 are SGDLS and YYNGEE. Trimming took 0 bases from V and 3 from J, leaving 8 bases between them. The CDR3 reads CASSVEQRTDTQYF. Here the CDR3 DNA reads TGTGCCAGCAGCGTAGAACAAAGAACAGATACGCAGTATTTT.

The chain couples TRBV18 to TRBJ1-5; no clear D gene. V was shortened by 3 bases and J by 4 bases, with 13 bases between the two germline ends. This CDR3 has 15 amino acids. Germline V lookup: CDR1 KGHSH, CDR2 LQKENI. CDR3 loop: CASSPIDTKNQPQHF. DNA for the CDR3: TGTGCCAGCTCACCGATTGACACGAAAAATCAGCCCCAGCATTTT.

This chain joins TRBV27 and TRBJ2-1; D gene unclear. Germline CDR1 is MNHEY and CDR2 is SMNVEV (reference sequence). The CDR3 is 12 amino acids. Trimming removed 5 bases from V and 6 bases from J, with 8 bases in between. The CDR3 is CASSPLSNEQFF. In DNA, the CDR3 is TGTGCCAGCAGTCCGCTATCCAATGAGCAGTTCTTC.

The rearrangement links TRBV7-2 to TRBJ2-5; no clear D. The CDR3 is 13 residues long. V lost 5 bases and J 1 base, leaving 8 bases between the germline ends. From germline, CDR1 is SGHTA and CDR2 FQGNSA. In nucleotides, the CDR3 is TGTGCCAGCAGCCGCGATCCCCAAGAGACCCAGTACTTC. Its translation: CASSRDPQETQYF.

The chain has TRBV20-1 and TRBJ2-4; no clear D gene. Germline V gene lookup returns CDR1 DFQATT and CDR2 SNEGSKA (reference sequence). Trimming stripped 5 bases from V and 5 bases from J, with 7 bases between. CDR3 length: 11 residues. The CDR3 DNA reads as TGCAGTGCTTATGCAGAAAACATTCAGTACTTC. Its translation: CSAYAENIQYF.